This T cell receptor (beta chain) came from a study of T-cell reconstitution after alpha-beta-depleted transplantation in children. The study's findings and limits: Surviving recipient T cells and thymic progenitors produced the high day-60 TCRbeta diversity seen in some patients. A year had passed since transplant, and T-cell counts and diversity by then came mostly from newly produced T cells. Several hundred rapidly expanded clones from non-depleted graft cells reportedly supplied alpha-beta T cells about two months post-transplant.

This CDR3 has 13 residues. This clonotype was picked up many times. Its specificity is not known. As it was prepared, the TCRbeta library received unique molecular identifiers. TCRdb re-derived calls from the PCR reads in MiXCR, one entry per CDR3 protein. The sample holds 750,000 to 950,000 distinct CDR3 sequences, less than 20% seen once. The chain couples TRBV21-1 to TRBJ2-7; TRBD1 is taken as the D call from the table, unchecked against the DNA. TRBV21-1 corresponds to a pseudogene. The sequenced sample was PBMCs, mostly from graft donor cells, obtained 360 days after TCRalphabeta/CD19-depleted stem cell transplant. The TCR sequence derives from a male patient aged 5 to 17 who had a stem cell transplant for acute lymphoblastic leukemia, so the T cells may come from the graft donor. CDR3 region: CASSRDRLYEQYF. The CDR3 coding sequence is TGTGCCAGCAGCAGAGACAGGCTGTACGAGCAGTACTTC.